The entry below gives a single T cell receptor beta chain sequence along with its context. Its specificity is unknown. A multiplex PCR was run with 60 Vbeta primers and 13 Jbeta primers. Sequencing used immunoSEQ multiplex PCR; TCRdb keeps in-frame clones, though not all of them. The data show about 120,000 clones, over 70% seen once. The data were taken from a study of cytomegalovirus exposure and HLA in healthy donors. The study, taken as a whole, reports: Highest at DRB1 and lowest at HLA-C, TCR association rates differed among HLA loci in a later analysis. Per a later analysis, about 17,000 TCR beta sequences showed association with HLA alleles at 0.05 false discovery rate. In vitro, three CMV-associated chains proved specific for CMV antigens.

This CDR3 contains 14 residues. Germline CDR1 reads SGHNT; CDR2 reads YYREEE (reference sequence). V shed 0 bases and J 1 base; nucleotides not matched to a gene: 1. The TCR sequence derives from a man aged 18 to 29 in good health and CMV-seropositive. The gene calls are TRBV5-4 and TRBJ2-7, with 7 bases fitting TRBD1. Sequences were obtained from PBMCs. CDR3: CASSLGGQSYEQYF. CDR3 sequence (DNA): TGTGCCAGCAGCTTGGGGGGACAGTCCTACGAGCAGTACTTC.